Listed below are T cell receptor beta chains from one sample, sequenced in a study of cytomegalovirus exposure and HLA in healthy donors. Assay used: immunoSEQ multiplex PCR; TCRdb lists only in-frame clones, some missing. Its table lists 35,000 to 45,000 clones. Sequencing input: PBMCs. These receptors all come from a human donor in good health. Each CDR3 is given with its conserved first and last residue. The D gene is left open where the match is weak.

d_call j_call v_call cdr3_aa cdr3_nt
NA TRBJ1-5 TRBV27 CASSRKPGGHSNQPQHF TGTGCCAGCAGTCGCAAACCGGGAGGTCATAGCAATCAGCCCCAGCATTTT
TRBD2 TRBJ2-5 TRBV2 CASGGEQNQETQYF TGTGCCAGCGGGGGGGAACAGAACCAAGAGACCCAGTACTTC
TRBD1 TRBJ2-7 TRBV5-1 CASSLETGGYEQYF TGCGCCAGCAGCTTGGAGACAGGGGGCTACGAGCAGTACTTT
TRBD1 TRBJ1-3 TRBV2 CASSPRRTGGYSSGNTIYF TGTGCCAGCAGCCCAAGGAGGACAGGGGGCTACTCTTCTGGAAACACCATATATTTT
NA TRBJ2-3 TRBV9 CASSVARTADTQYF TGTGCCAGCAGCGTAGCTAGGACAGCAGATACGCAGTATTTT
NA TRBJ2-7 TRBV11-2 CASSLGQIYEQYF TGTGCCAGCAGCTTAGGACAGATCTACGAGCAGTACTTC
NA TRBJ2-2 TRBV27 CASRLPGDTGELFF TGTGCCAGCCGCCTCCCGGGGGACACCGGGGAGCTGTTTTTT
NA TRBJ1-1 TRBV4-1 CASSQPGLLNTEDFF TGCGCCAGCAGCCAACCGGGACTGCTGAACACTGAAGATTTCTTT
TRBD1 TRBJ1-2 TRBV30 CAWGTGGGYTF TGTGCCTGGGGGACAGGGGGTGGCTACACCTTC
NA TRBJ1-2 TRBV7-8 CASGPDRYGYTF TGTGCCAGTGGCCCGGACAGATATGGCTACACCTTC
TRBD1 TRBJ1-2 TRBV2 CASSPPDRVSGYTF TGTGCCAGCAGTCCGCCAGACAGGGTTAGTGGCTACACCTTC
NA TRBJ2-1 TRBV28 CASSFQGSDNEQFF TGTGCCAGCAGTTTTCAGGGCTCCGACAATGAGCAGTTCTTC
NA TRBJ2-1 TRBV5-1 CASSLGQAGDEQFF TGCGCCAGCAGCTTGGGACAGGCTGGGGATGAGCAGTTCTTC
NA TRBJ2-4 TRBV5-4 CASSLGSGWGKNIQYF TGTGCCAGCAGCTTGGGGTCAGGGTGGGGCAAAAACATTCAGTACTTC
NA TRBJ1-3 TRBV6-5 CASSFGTQGNTIYF TGTGCCAGCAGCTTCGGGACACAAGGAAACACCATATATTTT
TRBD1 TRBJ1-5 TRBV7-9 CASSRLDRSQHQHF TGTGCCAGCAGCCGGTTGGACAGGTCCCAGCACCAGCATTTT
TRBD2 TRBJ2-2 TRBV18 CASPRTSGVYTGELFF TGTGCCAGTCCCCGGACTAGCGGGGTGTACACCGGGGAGCTGTTTTTT
NA TRBJ1-1 TRBV6-5 CASSYSPGHSEAFF TGTGCCAGCAGTTACTCGCCAGGGCACTCTGAAGCTTTCTTT
TRBD1 TRBJ2-7 TRBV5-6 CASSLLGQGPYEQYF TGTGCCAGCAGCTTGCTGGGACAGGGACCCTACGAGCAGTACTTC
TRBD2 TRBJ2-5 TRBV7-2 CASSSQTSGGGRGTQYF TGTGCCAGCAGCTCCCAGACTAGCGGGGGGGGTCGGGGGACCCAGTACTTC
TRBD2 TRBJ2-3 TRBV4-1 CASSRTLAGGHTDTQYF TGCGCCAGCAGCCGAACTTTAGCGGGGGGTCACACAGATACGCAGTATTTT
TRBD2 TRBJ2-7 TRBV7-2 CASSFGEAGGAYEQYF TGTGCCAGCAGCTTCGGAGAAGCGGGGGGAGCCTACGAGCAGTACTTC
TRBD1 TRBJ2-2 TRBV7-2 CASSFTGGNTGELFF TGTGCCAGCAGCTTTACAGGGGGGAACACCGGGGAGCTGTTTTTT
NA TRBJ2-6 TRBV7-9 CASSHRTVFDSGANVLTF TGTGCCAGCAGCCACAGGACAGTCTTTGACTCTGGGGCCAACGTCCTGACTTTC
NA TRBJ1-5 TRBV2 CASSGAQGGNQPQHF TGTGCCAGCAGTGGTGCACAAGGGGGCAATCAGCCCCAGCATTTT
TRBD1 TRBJ2-7 TRBV28 CASSSPGTGHEQYF TGTGCCAGCAGCTCCCCCGGGACAGGGCATGAGCAGTACTTC
NA TRBJ1-5 TRBV6-5 CASRSGVSNQPQHF TGTGCCAGCCGGTCGGGTGTTAGCAATCAGCCCCAGCATTTT
NA TRBJ2-1 TRBV11-2 CASSLGGGIDEQFF TGTGCCAGCAGCCTCGGAGGGGGCATCGATGAGCAGTTCTTC
NA TRBJ1-1 TRBV5-1 CASSPGGSSNTEAFF TGCGCCAGCAGCCCCGGGGGGAGTTCTAACACTGAAGCTTTCTTT
TRBD2 TRBJ2-3 TRBV9 CASSVGTSGGTDTQYF TGTGCCAGCAGCGTTGGGACTAGCGGTGGCACAGATACGCAGTATTTT
NA TRBJ2-1 TRBV9 CASSTFSGPDNEQFF TGTGCCAGCAGCACTTTTAGTGGGCCCGACAATGAGCAGTTCTTC
NA TRBJ2-7 TRBV7-9 CASSPNTYEQYF TGTGCCAGCAGCCCCAACACCTACGAGCAGTACTTC
TRBD1 TRBJ2-5 TRBV6-1 CASRGQAVYQETQYF TGTGCCAGCAGGGGACAGGCCGTGTACCAAGAGACCCAGTACTTC
NA TRBJ2-5 TRBV2 CASSASQDYVGETQYF TGTGCCAGCAGTGCTTCCCAAGACTACGTTGGGGAGACCCAGTACTTC
NA TRBJ1-4 TRBV28 CASSLGGGYGEKLFF TGTGCCAGCAGCCTCGGGGGAGGGTATGGTGAAAAACTGTTTTTT
NA TRBJ1-5 TRBV4-2 CASSQGTAANQPQHF TGTGCCAGCAGCCAAGGGACTGCCGCCAATCAGCCCCAGCATTTT
NA TRBJ1-3 TRBV10-1 CASSESSSGNTIYF TGCGCCAGCAGTGAGTCGAGCTCTGGAAACACCATATATTTT
NA TRBJ2-7 TRBV9 CASSVATGPSYEQYF TGTGCCAGCAGCGTAGCGACAGGACCCTCCTACGAGCAGTACTTC